This TCR beta chain was recorded in a study of early T cells in non-severe SARS-CoV-2 infection. As for the study in general: Chains were not paired, and sequencing was done on bulk RNA from unsorted whole blood.

Study results and caveats: Private and CD4 specificities were missed by VDJdb matching, which favored anti-spike CD8 responses.

In the case of this clonotype: Its antigen is currently unknown.

TCRdb re-derived calls from the 5' RACE reads in MiXCR, one entry per CDR3 protein. The sample contains approximately 99,000 distinct CDR3 sequences, about 12% of which appear only once. Germline V gene data show CDR1 as ENHRY and CDR2 as SYGVKD. The CDR3 has 13 residues. This chain uses TRBV10-3 with TRBJ2-2; no clear D. The source is an adult who was a healthcare worker with PCR-confirmed SARS-CoV-2 infection or an uninfected control (not recorded which). Sequencing was performed on whole blood. This CDR3 is CAAARATGGELFF. In DNA form, the CDR3 reads TGTGCTGCGGCAAGGGCTACTGGCGGGGAGCTGTTTTTT.